This TCR beta chain appears in the sequencing data of a study of blood T cell repertoires in COVID-19. Study-level background: Spain, Italy and the United States supplied samples that represented acute and convalescent COVID-19. The cDNA or gDNA used as material had been derived from T cells, B-cell-depleted T cells, or PBMCs.

Seattle patient enrollment occurred during active infection, with longitudinal follow-up thereafter. Authors' data handling: Estimation of nucleated cell counts was performed using reference gene primer amplification. Profiling relied on immunoSEQ multiplex PCR, and the TCRdb table lists in-frame clones only, not all of them. The V and J calls and clone size come from that table; D and trimming were worked out from the DNA. The sample yields about 140,000 clones, 88% seen once. CDR3 length equals 13 residues. With 2 bases clipped from V and 10 bases from J, the junction kept 3 bases outside the gene matches. This clone was recorded only once.

J is TRBJ1-4 and V is TRBV12-3 or TRBV12-4; 8 bases are a match to TRBD1. Sequencing was performed on peripheral blood. The sequence was obtained from a human donor with COVID-19, enrolled during active disease. The donor label of this sample is uncertain. The CDR3 bases are TGTGCCAGCAGTTTACAGGGGGCCGGAAAACTGTTTTTT. It is translated as CASSLQGAGKLFF.